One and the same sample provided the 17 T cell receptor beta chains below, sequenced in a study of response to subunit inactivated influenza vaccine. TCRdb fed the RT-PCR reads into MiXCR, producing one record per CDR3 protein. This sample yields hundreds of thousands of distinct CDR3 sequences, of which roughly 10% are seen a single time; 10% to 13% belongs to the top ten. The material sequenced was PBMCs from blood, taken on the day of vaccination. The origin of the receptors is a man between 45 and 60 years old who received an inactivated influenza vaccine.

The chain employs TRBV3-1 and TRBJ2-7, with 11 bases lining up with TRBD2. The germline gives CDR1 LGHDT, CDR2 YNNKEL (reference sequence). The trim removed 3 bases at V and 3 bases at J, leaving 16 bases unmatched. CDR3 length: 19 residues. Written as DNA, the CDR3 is TGTGCCAGCAGCCAGACAAGCCCACTAGCGGGAGTTAATGGCTACGAGCAGTACTTC. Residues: CASSQTSPLAGVNGYEQYF.

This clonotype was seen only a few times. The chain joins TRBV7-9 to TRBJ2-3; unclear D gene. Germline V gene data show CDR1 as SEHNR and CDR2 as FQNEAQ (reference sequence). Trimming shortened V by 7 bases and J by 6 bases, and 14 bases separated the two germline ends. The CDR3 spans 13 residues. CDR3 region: CASKLPLLDTQYF. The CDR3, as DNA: TGTGCCAGCAAACTCCCCTTGCTGGATACGCAGTATTTT.

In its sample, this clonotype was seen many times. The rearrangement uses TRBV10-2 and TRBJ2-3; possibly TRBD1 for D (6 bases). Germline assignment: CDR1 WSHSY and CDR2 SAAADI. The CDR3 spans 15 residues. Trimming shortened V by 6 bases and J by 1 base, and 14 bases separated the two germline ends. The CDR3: CASRQYRVGTDTQYF. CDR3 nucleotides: TGCGCCAGCAGACAGTACAGGGTGGGCACAGATACGCAGTATTTT.

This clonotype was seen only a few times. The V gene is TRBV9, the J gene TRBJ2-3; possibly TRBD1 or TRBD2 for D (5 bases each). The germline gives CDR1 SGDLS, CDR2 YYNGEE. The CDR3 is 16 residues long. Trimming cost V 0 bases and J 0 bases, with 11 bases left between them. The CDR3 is CASSVGGAGSTDTQYF. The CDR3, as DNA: TGTGCCAGCAGCGTAGGAGGGGCTGGCAGCACAGATACGCAGTATTTT.

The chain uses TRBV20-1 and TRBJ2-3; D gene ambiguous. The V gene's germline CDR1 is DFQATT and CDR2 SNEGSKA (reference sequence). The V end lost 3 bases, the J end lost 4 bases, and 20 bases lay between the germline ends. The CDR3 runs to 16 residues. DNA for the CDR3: TGCAGTGCTAGGCAAATAGGGCGGAGTGGGTCAGATACGCAGTATTTT. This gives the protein CSARQIGRSGSDTQYF.

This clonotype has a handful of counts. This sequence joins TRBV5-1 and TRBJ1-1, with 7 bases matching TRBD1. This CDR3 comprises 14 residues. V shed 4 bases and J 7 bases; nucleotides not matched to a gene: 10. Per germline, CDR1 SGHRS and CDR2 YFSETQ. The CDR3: CASSRDSAMGEAFF. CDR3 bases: TGCGCCAGCAGCAGGGACAGTGCAATGGGTGAAGCTTTCTTT.

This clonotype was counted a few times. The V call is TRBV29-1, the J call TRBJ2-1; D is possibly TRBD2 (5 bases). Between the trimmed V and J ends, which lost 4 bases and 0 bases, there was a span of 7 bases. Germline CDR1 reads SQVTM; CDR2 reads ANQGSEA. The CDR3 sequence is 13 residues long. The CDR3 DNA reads TGCAGCGTTGGAGGGAGCTCCTACAATGAGCAGTTCTTC. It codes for CSVGGSSYNEQFF.

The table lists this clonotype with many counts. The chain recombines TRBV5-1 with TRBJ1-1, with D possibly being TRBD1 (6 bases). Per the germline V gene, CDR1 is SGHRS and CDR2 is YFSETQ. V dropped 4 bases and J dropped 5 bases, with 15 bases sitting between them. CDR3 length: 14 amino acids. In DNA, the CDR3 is TGCGCCAGCAGCACCGCTAACAGGGAAACTGAAGCTTTCTTT. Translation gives CASSTANRETEAFF.

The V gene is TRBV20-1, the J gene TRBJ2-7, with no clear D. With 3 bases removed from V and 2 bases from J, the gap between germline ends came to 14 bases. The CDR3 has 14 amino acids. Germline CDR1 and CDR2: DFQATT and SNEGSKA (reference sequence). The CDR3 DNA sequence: TGCAGTGCTAGTGGTGTAGTACATCCCTACGAGCAGTACTTC. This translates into CSASGVVHPYEQYF.

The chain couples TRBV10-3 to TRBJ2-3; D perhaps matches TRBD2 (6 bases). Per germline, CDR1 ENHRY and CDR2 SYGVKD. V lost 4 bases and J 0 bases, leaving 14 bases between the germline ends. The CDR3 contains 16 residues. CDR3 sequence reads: CAISGGLGRSTDTQYF. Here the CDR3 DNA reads TGTGCCATCAGTGGGGGACTCGGGCGGAGCACAGATACGCAGTATTTT.

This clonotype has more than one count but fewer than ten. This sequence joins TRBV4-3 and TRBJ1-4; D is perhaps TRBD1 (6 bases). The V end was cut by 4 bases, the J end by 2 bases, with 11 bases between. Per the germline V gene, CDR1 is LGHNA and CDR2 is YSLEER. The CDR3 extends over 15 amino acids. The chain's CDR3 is CASSPGGLTNEKLFF. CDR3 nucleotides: TGCGCCAGCAGCCCTGGGGGCCTTACTAATGAAAAACTGTTTTTT.

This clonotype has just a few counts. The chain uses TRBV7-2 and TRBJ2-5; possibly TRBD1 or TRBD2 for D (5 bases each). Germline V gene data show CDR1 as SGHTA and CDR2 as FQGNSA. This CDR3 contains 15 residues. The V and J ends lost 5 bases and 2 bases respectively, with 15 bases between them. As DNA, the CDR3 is TGTGCCAGCAGCCAGGCCGGGACGAGGCAAGAGACCCAGTACTTC. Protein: CASSQAGTRQETQYF.

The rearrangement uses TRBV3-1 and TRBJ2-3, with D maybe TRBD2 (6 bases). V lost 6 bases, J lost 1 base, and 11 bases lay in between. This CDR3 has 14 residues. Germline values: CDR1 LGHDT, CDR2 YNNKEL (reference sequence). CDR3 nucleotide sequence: TGTGCCAGCAGACGAGGAGGGGGCACAGATACGCAGTATTTT. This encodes CASRRGGGTDTQYF.

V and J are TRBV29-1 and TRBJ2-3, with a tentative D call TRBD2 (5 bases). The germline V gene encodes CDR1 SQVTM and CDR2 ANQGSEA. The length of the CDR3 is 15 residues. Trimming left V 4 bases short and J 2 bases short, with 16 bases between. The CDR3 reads CSVARAVANTDTQYF. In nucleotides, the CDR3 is TGCAGCGTTGCGCGGGCTGTCGCTAACACAGATACGCAGTATTTT.

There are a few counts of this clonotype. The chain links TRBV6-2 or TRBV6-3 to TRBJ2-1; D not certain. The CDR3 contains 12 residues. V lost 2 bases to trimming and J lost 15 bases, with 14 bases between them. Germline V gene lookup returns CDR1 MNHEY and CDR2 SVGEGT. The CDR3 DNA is TGTGCCAGCAGTTACCAACTACAGTCCCCGTTCTTC. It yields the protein CASSYQLQSPFF.

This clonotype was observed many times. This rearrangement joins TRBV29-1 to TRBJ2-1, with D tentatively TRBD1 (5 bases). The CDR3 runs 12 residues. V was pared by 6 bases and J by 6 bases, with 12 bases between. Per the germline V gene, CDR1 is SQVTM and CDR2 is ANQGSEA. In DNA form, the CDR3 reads TGCAGCGTACTTATCAGGGTCAATGAGCAGTTCTTC. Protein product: CSVLIRVNEQFF.

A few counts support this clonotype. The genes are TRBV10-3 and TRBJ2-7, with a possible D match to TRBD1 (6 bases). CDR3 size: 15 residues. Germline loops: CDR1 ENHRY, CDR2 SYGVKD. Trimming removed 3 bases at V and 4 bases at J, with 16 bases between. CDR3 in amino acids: CAISDLTGQGYEQYF. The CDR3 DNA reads TGTGCCATCAGTGACCTCACAGGCCAGGGGTACGAGCAGTACTTC.